This is a list of T cell receptor beta chains from one sample in a study of regulatory T cells in long-lasting Graves disease. TCRdb re-derived calls from the multiplex PCR reads in MiXCR, one entry per CDR3 protein. Of 300,000 to 400,000 distinct CDR3 sequences listed, 15% to 20% are singletons. Sequencing used peripheral blood mononuclear cells (PBMCs), obtained at new diagnosis, from a patient treated with antithyroid drugs. The receptors were gathered from a female donor with Graves disease. The CDR3 runs from the conserved cysteine through the conserved F or W. D genes are given only for firm matches. Not every row has a clone size; where given, it reads once, few, many or a size class.

clone_size	d_call	v_call	j_call	cdr3_nt	cdr3_aa
few	-	TRBV5-1	TRBJ1-2	TGCGCCAGCAGCTTAACAGGGTTAGGCTATGGCTACACCTTC	CASSLTGLGYGYTF
once	TRBD2	TRBV6-1	TRBJ2-1	TGTGCCAGCAGTGACATGGGACTAGCGGGAGTTCGGTCCTACAATGAGCAGTTCTTC	CASSDMGLAGVRSYNEQFF
many	TRBD1	TRBV9	TRBJ1-2	TGTGCCAGCAGCGCCGGCGGCGACAGGGGCGGCTACACCTTC	CASSAGGDRGGYTF
once	TRBD1	TRBV6-2/TRBV6-3	TRBJ1-1	TGTGCCAGCAGTTACCCGGCTGTGGGACAGGAGAACACTGAAGCTTTCTTT	CASSYPAVGQENTEAFF
-	-	TRBV28	TRBJ1-2	TGTGCCAGCAGTTTAAAGGGCGGGGGCTACACCTTC	CASSLKGGGYTF
many	-	TRBV11-3	TRBJ1-1	TGTGCCAGCAGCTCCCCCCCGGTAAGAAACACTGAAGCTTTCTTT	CASSSPPVRNTEAFF
many	TRBD1	TRBV5-6	TRBJ2-7	TGTGCCAGCAGCTTTGGGACAGGGACCTACGAGCAGTACTTC	CASSFGTGTYEQYF
-	TRBD2	TRBV7-2	TRBJ2-7	TGTGCCAGCAGCTCGGGACTAGGCTCCTACGAGCAGTACTTC	CASSSGLGSYEQYF
many	TRBD2	TRBV20-1	TRBJ2-1	TGCAGTGCTAGAGCACGGACTAGCGGACGATACAATGAGCAGTTCTTC	CSARARTSGRYNEQFF
-	-	TRBV3-1	TRBJ2-7	TGTGCCAGCAGCTTCACCGGGGCCCGGGTCTACGAGCGGTACTTC	CASSFTGARVYERYF
many	-	TRBV6-1	TRBJ2-1	TGTGCCAGCAGTACAAGATTCAGGGGTGAGCAGTTCTTC	CASSTRFRGEQFF
-	-	TRBV7-9	TRBJ1-1	TGTGCCAGCAGCGGGCCGGCAGGGCATAACACTGAAGCTTTCTTT	CASSGPAGHNTEAFF
many	TRBD1	TRBV29-1	TRBJ2-3	TGCAGCGCCGGACAGGGGCAACGAGATACGCAGTATTTT	CSAGQGQRDTQYF
-	-	TRBV12-3/TRBV12-4	TRBJ2-1	TGTGCCAGCAGTTACGGGACAGGGGTCGCGGGAGGGGAGTTCTTC	CASSYGTGVAGGEFF
many	TRBD1	TRBV12-3/TRBV12-4	TRBJ2-3	TGTGCCAGCAGTCCGACAGGGGGCCTAGATACGCAGTATTTT	CASSPTGGLDTQYF
few	TRBD1	TRBV20-1	TRBJ2-7	TGCAGTGCTAGACCCGGGACAGCCACCTCCTACGAGCAGTACTTC	CSARPGTATSYEQYF
many	-	TRBV3-1	TRBJ1-5	TGTGCCAGCAGCCAAGACAGGGTAGGACAGCCCCAGCATTTT	CASSQDRVGQPQHF
many	-	TRBV12-3/TRBV12-4	TRBJ1-2	TGTGCCAGCAGTTTGGGTCCCCGGGAGGGCTACACCTTC	CASSLGPREGYTF
many	TRBD2	TRBV20-1	TRBJ2-7	TGCAGTGCTAGAGCTGCCGAGCGACTAGCGGCAACCTACTCCTACGAGCAGTACTTC	CSARAAERLAATYSYEQYF
once	-	TRBV9	TRBJ2-3	TGTGCCAGCAGCGTATCCAGGGGAGGGACAGATACGCAGTATTTT	CASSVSRGGTDTQYF
few	TRBD2	TRBV4-2	TRBJ2-5	TGTGCCAGCAGCCGAGAGCTAGCGGGAGTAGGAGAGACCCAGTACTTC	CASSRELAGVGETQYF
many	TRBD1	TRBV19	TRBJ1-5	TGTGCCAGTAACAGGGGTTATAGCAATCAGCCCCAGCATTTT	CASNRGYSNQPQHF
many	-	TRBV6-5	TRBJ2-1	TGTGCCAGCAGTTGGGCTAGCCACAATGAGCAGTTCTTC	CASSWASHNEQFF
many	-	TRBV7-2	TRBJ2-6	TGTGCCAGCAGCTTAGGCCCTTCTGGGGCCAACGTCCTGACTTTC	CASSLGPSGANVLTF
many	-	TRBV5-1	TRBJ1-1	TGCGCCAGCAGCTCCGCAGGGTCCGGGAACACTGAAGCTTTCTTT	CASSSAGSGNTEAFF
-	TRBD2	TRBV20-1	TRBJ2-5	TGCAGTGCCCCGGGTAGCGGGGTCCAAGAGACCCAGTACTTC	CSAPGSGVQETQYF
few	TRBD1	TRBV10-3	TRBJ2-4	TGTGCCATCAGTGGGGGACAGAACGTAGCCAAAAACATTCAGTACTTC	CAISGGQNVAKNIQYF
many	TRBD1	TRBV14	TRBJ2-7	TGTGCCAGCAGCGGGGGACAGAGGCAGTACTTC	CASSGGQRQYF
-	TRBD2	TRBV7-9	TRBJ2-2	TGTGCCAGCAGCCTAGGCGTAGCGGGAGTGGCCGGGGAGCTGTTTTTT	CASSLGVAGVAGELFF
-	-	TRBV6-1	TRBJ1-4	TGTGCCAGCAGGCTCACAGGGAAAGAAAAACTGTTTTTT	CASRLTGKEKLFF
many	TRBD1	TRBV18	TRBJ1-2	TGTGCCAGCAGTCGGGACAGGGAGGACGGCTACACCTTC	CASSRDREDGYTF
-	TRBD2	TRBV25-1	TRBJ2-1	TGTGCCAGCATAGCGGGAGGGCCCCACAATGAGCAGTTCTTC	CASIAGGPHNEQFF
-	-	TRBV30	TRBJ1-4	TGTGCCTGGAGGGACGGCTGGCATGAAAAACTGTTTTTT	CAWRDGWHEKLFF
many	TRBD2	TRBV9	TRBJ2-1	TGTGCCAGCAGCATACGGACTAGCGGGGACAATGAGCAGTTCTTC	CASSIRTSGDNEQFF
many	-	TRBV27	TRBJ2-2	TGTGCCAGCAGGAGACAACCGAATACCGGGGAGCTGTTTTTT	CASRRQPNTGELFF
many	TRBD1	TRBV12-3/TRBV12-4	TRBJ1-5	TGTGCCAGCAGTGGACAGGGGGGTTGGAATCAGCCCCAGCATTTT	CASSGQGGWNQPQHF
many	-	TRBV10-2	TRBJ2-1	TGCGCCAGCAGTGTATCTGGGGGCAGGAATGAGCAGTTCTTC	CASSVSGGRNEQFF
many	TRBD1	TRBV9	TRBJ1-1	TGTGCCAGCAGCTCGCGGACAGGGATAGACACTGAAGCTTTCTTT	CASSSRTGIDTEAFF
few	-	TRBV14	TRBJ1-4	TGTGCCAGCAGGTCCGTGGTCCGCCCCCGCTATCTAGGTATTGAGTATGATGAAAAACTGTTTTTT	CASRSVVRPRYLGIEYDEKLFF
many	TRBD2	TRBV20-1	TRBJ2-3	TGCAGTGCTAGATCACTCAGGCGGGAGAGGGCAGATACGCAGTATTTT	CSARSLRRERADTQYF
-	-	TRBV20-1	TRBJ2-1	TGCAGTGCTAGAGATCCTCGACCTGAGGTGGGTGAGCAGTTCTTC	CSARDPRPEVGEQFF
many	TRBD2	TRBV7-2	TRBJ2-1	TGTGCCAGCAGCTCGCGACTAGCGGGAGGCTACTACAATGAGCAGTTCTTC	CASSSRLAGGYYNEQFF
many	-	TRBV14	TRBJ2-5	TGTGCCAGCAGCCAAGCGGGAAGAGAGACCCAGTACTTC	CASSQAGRETQYF
many	TRBD2	TRBV5-1	TRBJ2-1	TGCGCCAGCAGCAACCGGGACTACTACAATGAGCAGTTCTTC	CASSNRDYYNEQFF
few	-	TRBV27	TRBJ2-7	TGTGCCAGCAGTCCCGCAACAGGGCATCGCTACGAGCAGTACTTC	CASSPATGHRYEQYF
-	TRBD1	TRBV5-4	TRBJ1-6	TGTGCCAGCAGCCACGGACAGGGGAACTCACCCCTCCACTTT	CASSHGQGNSPLHF
many	-	TRBV12-3/TRBV12-4	TRBJ1-1	TGTGCCAGCAGTACAAGGAACACTGAAGCTTTCTTT	CASSTRNTEAFF
-	-	TRBV5-5	TRBJ2-7	TGTGCCAGCAGCTTCCCTGCTAGCCCCTCCTACGAGCAGTACTTC	CASSFPASPSYEQYF
many	-	TRBV28	TRBJ2-3	TGTGCCAGCAGTTTGGGATTGGCGGAGAGCGGCACAGATACGCAGTATTTT	CASSLGLAESGTDTQYF
-	TRBD2	TRBV11-3	TRBJ2-1	TGTGCCAGCAGCTGGAATAGCGGGAGAGGGAATGAGCAGTTCTTC	CASSWNSGRGNEQFF
many	-	TRBV7-9	TRBJ2-3	TGTGCCAGCGGCAGAGCCCTCACAGATACGCAGTATTTT	CASGRALTDTQYF
few	-	TRBV6-1	TRBJ1-4	TGTGCCAGCAGACCCGGGACATTTGCAACTAATGAAAAACTGTTTTTT	CASRPGTFATNEKLFF
many	TRBD2	TRBV11-3	TRBJ2-3	TGTGCAACCGGGAGGGCCACAGATACGCAGTATTTT	CATGRATDTQYF
many	-	TRBV27	TRBJ2-3	TGTGCCAGCAAGATGACTGCGTCGCGCACAGATACGCAGTATTTT	CASKMTASRTDTQYF
few	TRBD1	TRBV6-5	TRBJ1-2	TGTGCCAGCAGTTATGGCGGACAGGGGGCAGTTGGCTACACCTTC	CASSYGGQGAVGYTF
many	-	TRBV3-1	TRBJ2-7	TGTGCCAGCAGCCTTCGTCTAGCTTACGAGCAGTACTTC	CASSLRLAYEQYF
-	TRBD2	TRBV6-1	TRBJ2-2	TGTGCCAGCAGTCCCGGGAGGGCCGACACCGGGGAGCTGTTTTTT	CASSPGRADTGELFF
many	-	TRBV28	TRBJ2-7	TGTGCCAGCAGTTCCGCGGGGCAGTCTTCCTATGTTTACTTC	CASSSAGQSSYVYF